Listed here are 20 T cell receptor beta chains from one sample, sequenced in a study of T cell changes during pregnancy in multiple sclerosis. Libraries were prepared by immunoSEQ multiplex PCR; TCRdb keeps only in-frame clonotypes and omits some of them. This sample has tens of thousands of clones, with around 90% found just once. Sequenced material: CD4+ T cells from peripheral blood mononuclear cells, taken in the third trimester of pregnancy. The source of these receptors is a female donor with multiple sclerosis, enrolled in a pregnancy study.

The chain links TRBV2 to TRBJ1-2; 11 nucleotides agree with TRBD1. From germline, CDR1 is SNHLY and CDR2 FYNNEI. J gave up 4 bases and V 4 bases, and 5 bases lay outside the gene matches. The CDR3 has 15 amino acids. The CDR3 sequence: CASSGRTGGAYGYTF. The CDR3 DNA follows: TGTGCCAGCAGTGGCAGGACAGGGGGCGCCTATGGCTACACCTTC.

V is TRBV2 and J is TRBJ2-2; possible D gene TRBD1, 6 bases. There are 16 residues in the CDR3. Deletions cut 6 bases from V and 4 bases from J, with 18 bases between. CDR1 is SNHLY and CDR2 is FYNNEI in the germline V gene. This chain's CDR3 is CASRRVGAPGTGELFF. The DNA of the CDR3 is TGTGCCAGCAGGCGGGTGGGGGCGCCGGGCACCGGGGAGCTGTTTTTT.

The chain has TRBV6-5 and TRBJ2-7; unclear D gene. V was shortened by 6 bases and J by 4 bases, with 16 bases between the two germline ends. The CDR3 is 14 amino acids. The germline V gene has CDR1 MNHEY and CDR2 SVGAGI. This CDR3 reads CASRRSFSGYEQYF. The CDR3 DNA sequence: TGTGCCAGCAGGAGATCCTTTAGTGGTTACGAGCAGTACTTC.

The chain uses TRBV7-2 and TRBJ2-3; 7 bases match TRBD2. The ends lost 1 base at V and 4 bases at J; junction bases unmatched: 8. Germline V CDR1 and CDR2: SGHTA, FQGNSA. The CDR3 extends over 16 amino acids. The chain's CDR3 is CASSLGSGVGADTQYF. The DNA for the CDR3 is TGTGCCAGCAGCTTAGGGAGCGGGGTGGGAGCAGATACGCAGTATTTT.

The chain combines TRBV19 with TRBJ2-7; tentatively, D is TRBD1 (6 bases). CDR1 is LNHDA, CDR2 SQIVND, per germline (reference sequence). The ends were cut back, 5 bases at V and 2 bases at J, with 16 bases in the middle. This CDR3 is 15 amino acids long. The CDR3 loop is CASSPRRQEAYEQYF. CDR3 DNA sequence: TGTGCCAGTAGTCCCCGAAGACAGGAGGCCTACGAGCAGTACTTC. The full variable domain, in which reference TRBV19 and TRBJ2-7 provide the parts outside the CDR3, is DGGITQSPKYLFRKEGQNVTLSCEQNLNHDAMYWYRQDPGQGLRLIYYSQIVNDFQKGDIAEGYSVSREKKESFPLTVTSAQKNPTAFYLCASSPRRQEAYEQYFGPGTRLTVT.

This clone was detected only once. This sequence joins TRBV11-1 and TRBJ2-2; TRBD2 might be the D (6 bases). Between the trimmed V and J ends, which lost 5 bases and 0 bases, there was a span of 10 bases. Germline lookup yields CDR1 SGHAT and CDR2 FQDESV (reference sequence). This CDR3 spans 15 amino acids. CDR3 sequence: CASSERVANTGELFF. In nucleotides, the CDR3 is TGTGCCAGCAGCGAGCGGGTAGCGAACACCGGGGAGCTGTTTTTT. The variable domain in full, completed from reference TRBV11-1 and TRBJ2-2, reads EAEVAQSPRYKITEKSQAVAFWCDPISGHATLYWYRQILGQGPELLVQFQDESVVDDSQLPKDRFSAERLKGVDSTLKIQPAELGDSAMYLCASSERVANTGELFFGEGSRLTVL.

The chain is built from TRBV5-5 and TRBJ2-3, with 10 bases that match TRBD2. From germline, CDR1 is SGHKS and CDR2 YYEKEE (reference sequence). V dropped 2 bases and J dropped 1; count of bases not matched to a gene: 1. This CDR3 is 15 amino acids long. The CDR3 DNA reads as TGTGCCAGCAGCTTCCTAGCGGGAGGCACAGATACGCAGTATTTT. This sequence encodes CASSFLAGGTDTQYF.

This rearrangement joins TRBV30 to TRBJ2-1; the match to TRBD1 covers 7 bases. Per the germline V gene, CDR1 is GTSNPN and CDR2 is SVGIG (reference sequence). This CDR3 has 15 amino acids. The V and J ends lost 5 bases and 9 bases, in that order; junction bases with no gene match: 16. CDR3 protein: CAWFSRDYRGGEQFF. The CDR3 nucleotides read TGTGCCTGGTTCTCCAGAGACTACAGGGGCGGTGAGCAGTTCTTC.

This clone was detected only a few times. Here the CDR3 DNA reads TGTGCCAGCAGATCCCTAGCGGGCCTCTACGAGCAGTACTTC. Its translation: CASRSLAGLYEQYF. The V call is TRBV11-2, the J call TRBJ2-7, with 8 positions matching TRBD2. The CDR3 spans 14 residues. V lost 6 bases to trimming and J lost 3 bases; unmatched junction nucleotides: 7. Germline V gene data show CDR1 as SGHAT and CDR2 as FQNNGV.

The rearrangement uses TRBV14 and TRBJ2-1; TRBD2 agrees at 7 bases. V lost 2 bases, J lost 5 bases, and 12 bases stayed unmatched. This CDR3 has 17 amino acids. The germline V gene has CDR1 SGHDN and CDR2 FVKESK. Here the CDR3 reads CASSQNYPLASNNEQFF. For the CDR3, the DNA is TGTGCCAGCAGCCAAAATTATCCACTAGCGTCCAACAATGAGCAGTTCTTC. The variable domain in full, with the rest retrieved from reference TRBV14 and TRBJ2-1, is EAGVTQFPSHSVIEKGQTVTLRCDPISGHDNLYWYRRVMGKEIKFLLHFVKESKQDESGMPNNRFLAERTGGTYSTLKVQPAELEDSGVYFCASSQNYPLASNNEQFFGPGTRLTVL.

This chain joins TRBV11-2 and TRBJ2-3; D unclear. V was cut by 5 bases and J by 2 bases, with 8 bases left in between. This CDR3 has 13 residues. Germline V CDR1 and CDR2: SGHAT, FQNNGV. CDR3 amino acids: CASSPPYTDTQYF. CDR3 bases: TGTGCCAGCAGCCCTCCCTACACAGATACGCAGTATTTT.

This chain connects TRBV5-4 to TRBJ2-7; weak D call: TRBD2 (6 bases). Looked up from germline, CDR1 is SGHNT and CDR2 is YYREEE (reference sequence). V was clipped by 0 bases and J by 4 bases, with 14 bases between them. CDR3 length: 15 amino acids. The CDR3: CASSLGGESFYEQYF. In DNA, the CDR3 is TGTGCCAGCAGCTTGGGCGGGGAAAGCTTTTACGAGCAGTACTTC.

This chain's CDR3 is CASSRQGNTIYF. The CDR3 DNA follows: TGTGCCAGCAGCCGACAGGGAAACACCATATATTTT. The chain joins TRBV7-9 to TRBJ1-3; possibly TRBD1 for D (5 bases). V lost 5 bases and J 4 bases, leaving 6 bases between the germline ends. CDR1 is SEHNR and CDR2 is FQNEAQ in the germline V gene (reference sequence). The CDR3 has 12 residues.

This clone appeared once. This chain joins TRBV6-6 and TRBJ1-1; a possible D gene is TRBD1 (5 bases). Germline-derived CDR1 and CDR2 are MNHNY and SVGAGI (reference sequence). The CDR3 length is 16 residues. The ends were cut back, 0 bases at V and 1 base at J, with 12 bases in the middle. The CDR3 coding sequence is TGTGCCAGCAGTTACTCGTCAGTGGGGGGGAACACTGAAGCTTTCTTT. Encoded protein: CASSYSSVGGNTEAFF.

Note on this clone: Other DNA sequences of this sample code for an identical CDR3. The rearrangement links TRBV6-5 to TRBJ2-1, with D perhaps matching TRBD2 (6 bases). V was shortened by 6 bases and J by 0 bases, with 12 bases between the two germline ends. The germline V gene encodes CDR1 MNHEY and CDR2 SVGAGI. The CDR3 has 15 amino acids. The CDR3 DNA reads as TGTGCCAGCAGCCGAGCGGGCTCCTCCTACAATGAGCAGTTCTTC. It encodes CASSRAGSSYNEQFF.

This chain's CDR3 is CASTPGSSYNEQFF. CDR3 nucleotides: TGTGCCAGCACTCCGGGGAGCTCCTACAATGAGCAGTTCTTC. J is TRBJ2-1 and V is TRBV6-1, with D perhaps matching TRBD2 (5 bases). The germline V gene encodes CDR1 MNHNS and CDR2 SASEGT. V lost 7 bases and J 0 bases, leaving 10 bases between the germline ends. The CDR3 is 14 amino acids.

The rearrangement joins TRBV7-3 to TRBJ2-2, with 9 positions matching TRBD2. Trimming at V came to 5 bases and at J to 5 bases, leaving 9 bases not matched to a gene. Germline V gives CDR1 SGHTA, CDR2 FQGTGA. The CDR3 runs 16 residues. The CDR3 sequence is CASSRISGSGTGELFF. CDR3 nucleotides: TGTGCCAGCAGCCGAATTAGCGGGAGTGGGACCGGGGAGCTGTTTTTT.

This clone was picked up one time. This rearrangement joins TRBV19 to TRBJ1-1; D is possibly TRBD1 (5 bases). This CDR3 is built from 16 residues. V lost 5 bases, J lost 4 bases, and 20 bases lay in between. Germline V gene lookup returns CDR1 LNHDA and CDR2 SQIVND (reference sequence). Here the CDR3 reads CASSLPGGASSTEAFF. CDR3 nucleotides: TGTGCCAGTAGTCTTCCAGGCGGGGCTTCGAGCACTGAAGCTTTCTTT.

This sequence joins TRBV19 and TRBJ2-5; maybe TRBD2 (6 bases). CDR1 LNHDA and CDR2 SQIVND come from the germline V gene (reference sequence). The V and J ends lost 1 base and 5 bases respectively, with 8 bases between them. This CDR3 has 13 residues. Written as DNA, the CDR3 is TGTGCCAGTAGTATAGGGAGGGTGGAGACCCAGTACTTC. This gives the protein CASSIGRVETQYF.

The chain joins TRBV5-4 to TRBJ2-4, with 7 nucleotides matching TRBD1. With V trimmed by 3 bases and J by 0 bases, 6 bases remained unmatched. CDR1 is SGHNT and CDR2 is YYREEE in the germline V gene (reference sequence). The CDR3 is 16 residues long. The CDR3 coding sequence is TGTGCCAGCAGCTATCATAAGGGGGCAGCCAAAAACATTCAGTACTTC. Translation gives CASSYHKGAAKNIQYF.